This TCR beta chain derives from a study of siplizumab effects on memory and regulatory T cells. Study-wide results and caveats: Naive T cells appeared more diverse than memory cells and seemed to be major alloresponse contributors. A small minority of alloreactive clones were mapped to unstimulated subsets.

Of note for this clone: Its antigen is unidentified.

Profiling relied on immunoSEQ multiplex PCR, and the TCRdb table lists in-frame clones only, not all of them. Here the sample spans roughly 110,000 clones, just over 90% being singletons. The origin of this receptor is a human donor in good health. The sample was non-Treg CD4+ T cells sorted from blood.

CDR3 amino acids: CASSPPRGTEAFF. The CDR3 nucleotides read TGTGCCAGCTCACCTCCAAGGGGGACTGAAGCTTTCTTT. The rearrangement joins TRBV18 to TRBJ1-1, with a possible D match to TRBD1 (6 bases). V gave up 3 bases and J gave up 5 bases, with 10 bases separating them. CDR1 and CDR2 (germline): KGHSH, LQKENI. The CDR3 is 13 residues long.